These 20 T cell receptor beta chains originate from one sample sequenced in a study of blood T cell repertoires in COVID-19. The method was immunoSEQ multiplex PCR; TCRdb's version includes in-frame clones alone and lacks a portion of them. This table has around 480,000 clones, 87% appearing once. What was sequenced was PBMCs or T cells enriched from blood (not recorded which). The receptor source for this set is a woman aged 18-30 years who had recovered from COVID-19.

The chain uses TRBV5-1 and TRBJ2-3; 7 bases align to TRBD2. The V and J ends lost 5 bases and 1 base, in that order; junction bases with no gene match: 7. Germline V lookup: CDR1 SGHRS, CDR2 YFSETQ. CDR3 length: 15 amino acids. The CDR3 DNA sequence: TGCGCCAGCAGAAAGAGGCTAGCGGGCACAGATACGCAGTATTTT. Protein sequence: CASRKRLAGTDTQYF.

This chain connects TRBV6-2 or TRBV6-3 to TRBJ2-3; 13 bases agree with TRBD2. The CDR3 runs to 16 residues. J lost 4 bases, V lost 5 bases, and 6 bases had no gene match. The germline V gene encodes CDR1 MNHEY and CDR2 SVGEGT. CDR3 DNA sequence: TGTGCCAGCAGTCCCGGACTAGCGGGGGCCCCAGATACGCAGTATTTT. Translating it yields CASSPGLAGAPDTQYF.

The V call is TRBV15, the J call TRBJ1-1; no clear D. Germline CDR1 and CDR2: LNHNV and YYDKDF (reference sequence). This CDR3 contains 13 residues. Trimming stripped 5 bases from V and 3 bases from J, with 10 bases between. The CDR3 sequence is CATSGAADTEAFF. CDR3 bases: TGTGCCACCAGCGGCGCAGCGGACACTGAAGCTTTCTTT.

V and J are TRBV27 and TRBJ2-7; D is perhaps TRBD2 (5 bases). Looked up from germline, CDR1 is MNHEY and CDR2 is SMNVEV (reference sequence). The length of the CDR3 is 14 residues. With 3 bases removed from V and 2 bases from J, the gap between germline ends came to 11 bases. This CDR3 is CASSFGGITYEQYF. The DNA for the CDR3 is TGTGCCAGCAGTTTTGGAGGTATCACCTACGAGCAGTACTTC.

J is TRBJ2-3 and V is TRBV6-5, with TRBD2 matching 11 bases. Germline trimming cut 2 bases from V and 7 bases from J; bases unmatched to any gene: 8. Germline V gene sequence: CDR1 MNHEY, CDR2 SVGAGI. The CDR3 is 16 residues long. The CDR3 nucleotides are TGTGCCAGCAGTTACGGGACTAGCGGTCCAGTAAATACGCAGTATTTT. Translating it yields CASSYGTSGPVNTQYF.

This chain links TRBV2 with TRBJ2-5, with D perhaps matching TRBD1 (6 bases). This CDR3 comprises 14 residues. V lost 5 bases and J 2 bases, leaving 12 bases between the germline ends. In germline, CDR1 is SNHLY, CDR2 FYNNEI. CDR3 sequence (DNA): TGTGCCAGCAGTAGGTCAGGGGCTCAAGAGACCCAGTACTTC. This codes for CASSRSGAQETQYF.

V gene TRBV6-5 combines with J gene TRBJ1-1; TRBD1 agrees at 8 bases. J was trimmed by 3 bases and V by 2 bases; bases with no gene match: 8. The CDR3 covers 16 residues. Germline CDR1 and CDR2: MNHEY and SVGAGI. CDR3 nucleotide sequence: TGTGCCAGCAGTTACACCTCGACAGGGGAGTACACTGAAGCTTTCTTT. It yields the protein CASSYTSTGEYTEAFF.

The chain carries TRBV9 and TRBJ2-7, with a possible D match to TRBD1 (6 bases). CDR3 length: 14 amino acids. The V gene's germline CDR1 is SGDLS and CDR2 YYNGEE. Trimming took 3 bases from V and 0 from J, leaving 10 bases between them. The CDR3 is CASSEQGSSYEQYF. CDR3 DNA: TGTGCCAGCAGCGAACAGGGAAGCTCCTACGAGCAGTACTTC.

This clone has only one observation. This sequence joins TRBV25-1 and TRBJ2-6; D is unclear. Trimming left V 1 base short and J 9 bases short, with 4 bases between. Germline-derived CDR1 and CDR2 are MGHDK and SYGVNS. The CDR3 contains 12 residues. The CDR3 region is CASSESDNVLTF. CDR3 sequence (DNA): TGTGCCAGCAGTGAATCAGACAACGTCCTGACTTTC.

The V call is TRBV3-1 (or the pseudogene TRBV3-2), the J call TRBJ1-1; TRBD1 matches 8 bases. V lost 0 bases, J lost 3 bases, and 6 bases stayed unmatched. The CDR3 extends over 16 amino acids. CDR1 LGHDT and CDR2 YNNKEL come from the germline V gene (reference sequence). The CDR3: CASSQEPGGSDTEAFF. CDR3 DNA: TGTGCCAGCAGCCAAGAGCCAGGGGGCTCAGACACTGAAGCTTTCTTT.

The chain links TRBV10-1 to TRBJ1-2; D is possibly TRBD1 (6 bases). This CDR3 comprises 11 residues. V lost 7 bases, J lost 14 bases, and 17 bases lay in between. Germline assignment: CDR1 WNHNN and CDR2 SYGVQD (reference sequence). The DNA for the CDR3 is TGCGCCAGCACCCTAGAGGGGGACATGACCTTC. Translating gives CASTLEGDMTF.

Notes on this clone: Other DNA sequences of this sample code for an identical CDR3. The chain recombines TRBV30 with TRBJ1-5; 8 bases align to TRBD1. Trimming cost V 2 bases and J 2 bases; bases outside gene matches: 2. CDR1 and CDR2 (germline): GTSNPN, SVGIG (reference sequence). The length of the CDR3 is 14 residues. The CDR3 sequence is CAWSLDRGNQPQHF. The CDR3 DNA is TGTGCCTGGAGTCTGGACAGGGGCAATCAGCCCCAGCATTTT.

V and J are TRBV30 and TRBJ2-1, with 7 bases that match TRBD1. The CDR3 has 16 residues. The J segment lost 2 bases and the V segment lost 0 bases, leaving 7 bases of the junction unmatched. In germline, CDR1 is GTSNPN, CDR2 SVGIG (reference sequence). The CDR3: CAWSVTWQGAYNEQFF. DNA for the CDR3: TGTGCCTGGAGTGTCACATGGCAGGGGGCCTACAATGAGCAGTTCTTC.

V gene TRBV5-1 combines with J gene TRBJ1-1; TRBD1 agrees at 8 bases. CDR3 length: 14 amino acids. Unmatched junction bases numbered 1, after V lost 3 bases and J lost 0 bases. Germline V gene sequence: CDR1 SGHRS, CDR2 YFSETQ. The CDR3 region has the DNA TGCGCCAGCAGCTCGACAGGGGTGAACACTGAAGCTTTCTTT. This translates into CASSSTGVNTEAFF.

V usage is TRBV2 and J usage is TRBJ1-1; D is perhaps TRBD1 (6 bases). The CDR3 totals 14 residues. V was pared by 4 bases and J by 4 bases, with 13 bases between. Germline V gives CDR1 SNHLY, CDR2 FYNNEI. CDR3 bases: TGTGCCAGCAGTGTCCACAGGGTGGCCACTGAAGCTTTCTTT. Translating it yields CASSVHRVATEAFF.

This chain joins TRBV7-9 and TRBJ2-5; 7 positions match TRBD1. After removal of 0 bases from V and 5 bases from J, the junction contained 9 bases not matched to a gene. In germline, CDR1 is SEHNR, CDR2 FQNEAQ (reference sequence). The CDR3 spans 16 residues. The CDR3 protein is CASSLAGTGETETQYF. As DNA, the CDR3 is TGTGCCAGCAGCTTAGCAGGTACAGGGGAGACGGAGACCCAGTACTTC.

The V gene is TRBV2, the J gene TRBJ1-5; D remains unclear. V lost 7 bases and J 7 bases, leaving 20 bases between the germline ends. The germline V gene has CDR1 SNHLY and CDR2 FYNNEI. The CDR3 totals 15 residues. The CDR3 DNA reads as TGTGCCAGCACCGTAAGCGGTGGATTTAGGCAGCCCCAGCATTTT. Its protein is CASTVSGGFRQPQHF. The variable domain in full, completed from reference TRBV2 and TRBJ1-5, reads EPEVTQTPSHQVTQMGQEVILRCVPISNHLYFYWYRQILGQKVEFLVSFYNNEISEKSEIFDDQFSVERPDGSNFTLKIRSTKLEDSAMYFCASTVSGGFRQPQHFGDGTRLSIL.

CDR3 protein: CASSQETGSREKLFF. CDR3 nucleotide sequence: TGTGCCAGCAGCCAAGAAACAGGGTCCAGGGAAAAACTGTTTTTT. V gene TRBV3-1 (or the pseudogene TRBV3-2) combines with J gene TRBJ1-4; TRBD1 might be the D (6 bases). Germline CDR1 and CDR2: LGHDT and YNNKEL (reference sequence). The CDR3 extends over 15 amino acids. Trimming took off 0 bases at V and 8 bases at J, with 13 bases between the two ends.

This clone was detected only a few times. This chain uses TRBV12-3 or TRBV12-4 with TRBJ1-3; no firm D call. Trimming removed 5 bases at V and 14 bases at J, with 10 bases between. This CDR3 spans 10 amino acids. The CDR3 here is CASSARSLYF. CDR3 DNA: TGTGCCAGCAGTGCTCGGTCCTTATATTTT.

The chain joins TRBV10-3 to TRBJ2-7, with TRBD2 matching over 11 bases. The CDR3 has 17 residues. J gave up 3 bases and V 1 base, and 8 bases lay outside the gene matches. CDR1 is ENHRY and CDR2 is SYGVKD in the germline V gene. The CDR3 here is CAISEFGSGGALYEQYF. CDR3 nucleotides: TGTGCCATCAGTGAGTTCGGTAGCGGGGGGGCCCTCTACGAGCAGTACTTC.